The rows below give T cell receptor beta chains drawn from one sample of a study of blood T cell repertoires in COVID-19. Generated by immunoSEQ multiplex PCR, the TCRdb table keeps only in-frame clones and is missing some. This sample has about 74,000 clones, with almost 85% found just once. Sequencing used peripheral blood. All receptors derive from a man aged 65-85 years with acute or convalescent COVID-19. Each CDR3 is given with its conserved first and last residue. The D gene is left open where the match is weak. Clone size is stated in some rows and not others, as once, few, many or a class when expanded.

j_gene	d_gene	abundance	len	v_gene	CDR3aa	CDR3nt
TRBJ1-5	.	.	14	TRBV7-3	CASSQGMGNQPQHF	TGTGCCAGCAGCCAGGGGATGGGCAATCAGCCCCAGCATTTT
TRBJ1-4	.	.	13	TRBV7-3	CASSLRPGEKLFF	TGTGCCAGCAGCTTAAGACCGGGTGAAAAACTGTTTTTT
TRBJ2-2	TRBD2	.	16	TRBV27	CASSLFSGIDTGELFF	TGTGCCAGCAGTTTATTTAGCGGGATAGACACCGGGGAGCTGTTTTTT
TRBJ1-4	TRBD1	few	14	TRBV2	CASRQGATNEKLFF	TGTGCCAGCAGGCAGGGGGCGACTAATGAAAAACTGTTTTTT
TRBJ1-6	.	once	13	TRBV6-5	CASSLGGDSPLHF	TGTGCCAGCAGTCTTGGGGGGGATTCACCCCTCCACTTT
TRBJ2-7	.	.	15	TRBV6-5	CASKDIADDPYEQYF	TGTGCCAGCAAGGATATAGCTGATGATCCCTACGAGCAGTACTTC
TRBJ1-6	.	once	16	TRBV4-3	CASSQDALKGGSPLHF	TGCGCCAGCAGCCAAGATGCTCTAAAAGGGGGTTCACCCCTCCACTTT
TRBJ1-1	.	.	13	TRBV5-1	CASSPGRGTEVFF	TGCGCCAGCAGCCCCGGCCGGGGTACTGAAGTTTTCTTT
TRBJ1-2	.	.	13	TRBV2	CASSPDIGYGYTF	TGTGCCAGCAGTCCGGACATCGGCTATGGCTACACCTTC
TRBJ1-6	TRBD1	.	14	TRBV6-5	CASTQGAPNSPLHF	TGTGCCAGCACGCAGGGGGCCCCAAATTCACCCCTCCACTTT
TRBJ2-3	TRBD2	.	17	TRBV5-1	CASTAELAGGRRDTQYF	TGCGCCAGCACTGCGGAACTAGCGGGAGGGAGGAGGGATACGCAGTATTTT
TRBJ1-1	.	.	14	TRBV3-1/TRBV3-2	CASSQDHKGVGAFF	TGTGCCAGCAGCCAAGATCACAAAGGGGTAGGAGCTTTCTTT
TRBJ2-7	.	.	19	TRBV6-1	CASSESIGFLSQGTYEQYF	TGTGCCAGCAGTGAAAGTATAGGTTTTTTGTCACAGGGAACCTACGAGCAGTACTTC
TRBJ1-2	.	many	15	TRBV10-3	CAISVTGGIGNGYTF	TGTGCCATCAGTGTGACCGGGGGGATCGGCAACGGCTACACCTTC
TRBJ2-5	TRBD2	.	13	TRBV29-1	CSVVKTSEGTQYF	TGCAGCGTAGTAAAGACTAGCGAAGGGACCCAGTACTTC
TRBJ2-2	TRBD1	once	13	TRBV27	CASKGTGHGELFF	TGTGCCAGCAAAGGGACAGGGCACGGGGAGCTGTTTTTT
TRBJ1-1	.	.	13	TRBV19	CASSPQGTTEAFF	TGTGCCAGTAGTCCTCAGGGGACCACTGAAGCTTTCTTT
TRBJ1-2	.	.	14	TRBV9	CASSVAQGWGGYTF	TGTGCCAGCAGCGTAGCGCAGGGTTGGGGTGGCTACACCTTC
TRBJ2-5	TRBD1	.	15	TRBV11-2	CASSSNTGQGETQYF	TGTGCCAGCAGCTCCAATACCGGACAGGGCGAGACCCAGTACTTC
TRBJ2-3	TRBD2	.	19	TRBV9	CASSSQPGLAGGSTDTQYF	TGTGCCAGCAGCTCACAACCGGGACTAGCGGGAGGTAGCACAGATACGCAGTATTTT
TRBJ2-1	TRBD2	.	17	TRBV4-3	CASSPRGEGPGNNEQFF	TGCGCCAGCAGCCCCCGGGGGGAGGGCCCGGGAAACAATGAGCAGTTCTTC
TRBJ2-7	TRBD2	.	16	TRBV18	CASSMGLAGAGNEQYF	TGTGCCAGCTCCATGGGGCTAGCGGGAGCGGGGAACGAGCAGTACTTC
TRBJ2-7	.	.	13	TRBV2	CASSEGQVYEQYF	TGTGCCAGCAGTGAAGGACAGGTTTACGAGCAGTACTTC
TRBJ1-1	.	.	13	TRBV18	CASSPEPVTEAFF	TGTGCCAGCTCACCAGAACCGGTCACTGAAGCTTTCTTT
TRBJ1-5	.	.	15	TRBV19	CASSIQALSNQPQHF	TGTGCCAGTAGTATCCAGGCCCTGTCCAATCAGCCCCAGCATTTT
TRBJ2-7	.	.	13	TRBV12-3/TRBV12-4	CASSYRAAYEQYF	TGTGCCAGCAGTTACAGGGCCGCCTACGAGCAGTACTTC
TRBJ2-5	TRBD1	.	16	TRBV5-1	CASSLQPRQGAGTQYF	TGCGCCAGCAGCCTCCAGCCACGACAGGGGGCAGGGACCCAGTACTTC
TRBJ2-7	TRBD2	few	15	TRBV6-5	CASSSGTSGSYEQYF	TGTGCCAGCAGTTCCGGGACTAGCGGATCCTACGAGCAGTACTTC
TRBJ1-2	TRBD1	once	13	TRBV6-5	CASREGQGNGYTF	TGTGCCAGCAGGGAGGGACAGGGGAATGGCTACACCTTC
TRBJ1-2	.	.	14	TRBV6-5	CASSYGQGTGGYTF	TGTGCCAGCAGTTACGGGCAGGGCACAGGGGGCTACACCTTC
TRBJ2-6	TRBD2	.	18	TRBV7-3	CASSSLRDGRFGANVLTF	TGTGCCAGCAGCTCACTCCGGGACGGGAGGTTTGGGGCCAACGTCCTGACTTTC
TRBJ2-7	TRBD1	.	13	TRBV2	CATSRDSMSEQYF	TGTGCCACTAGCCGGGACAGCATGTCCGAGCAGTACTTC
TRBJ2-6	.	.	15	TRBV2	CASSDTGTGANVLTF	TGTGCCAGCAGTGACACCGGGACTGGGGCCAACGTCCTGACTTTC
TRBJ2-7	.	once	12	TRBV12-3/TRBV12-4	CASSLRGYEQYF	TGTGCCAGCAGTTTAAGGGGCTACGAGCAGTACTTC
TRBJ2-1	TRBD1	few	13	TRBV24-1	CATSPEGASEQFF	TGTGCCACCAGTCCTGAGGGGGCGAGTGAGCAGTTCTTC
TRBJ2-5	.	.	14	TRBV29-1	CSVNPRDSPETQYF	TGCAGCGTTAACCCCCGGGATAGCCCAGAGACCCAGTACTTC
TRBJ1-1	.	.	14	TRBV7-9	CASSFGQWNTEAFF	TGTGCCAGCAGCTTCGGACAGTGGAACACTGAAGCTTTCTTT
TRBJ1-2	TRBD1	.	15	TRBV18	CASSPPGQGAAGYTF	TGTGCCAGCTCACCTCCGGGACAGGGAGCCGCGGGCTACACCTTC
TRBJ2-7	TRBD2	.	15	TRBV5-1	CASSFLAGGVYEQYF	TGCGCCAGCAGCTTCCTAGCGGGAGGGGTATACGAGCAGTACTTC
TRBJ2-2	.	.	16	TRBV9	CASSVGSGVRAGELFF	TGTGCCAGCAGCGTAGGGTCGGGAGTGAGAGCCGGGGAGCTGTTTTTT
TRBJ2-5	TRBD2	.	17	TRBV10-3	CAIRRGTSGRGGETQYF	TGTGCCATCAGGAGGGGGACTAGCGGGAGAGGTGGGGAGACCCAGTACTTC
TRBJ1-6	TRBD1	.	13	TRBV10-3	CAISGQGNSPLHF	TGTGCCATCAGTGGACAGGGGAATTCACCCCTCCACTTT
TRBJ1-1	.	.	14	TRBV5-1	CASSFRGMNTEAFF	TGCGCCAGCAGCTTCCGGGGTATGAACACTGAAGCTTTCTTT
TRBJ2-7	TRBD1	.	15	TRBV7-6	CASSLETGGNYEQYF	TGTGCCAGCAGCTTAGAAACAGGGGGCAATTACGAGCAGTACTTC
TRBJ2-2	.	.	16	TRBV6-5	CASSYPGTKNTGELFF	TGTGCCAGCAGTTACCCCGGGACAAAGAACACCGGGGAGCTGTTTTTT
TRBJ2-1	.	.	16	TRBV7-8	CASSLDWGRVGNEQFF	TGTGCCAGCAGCTTAGACTGGGGCAGGGTGGGAAATGAGCAGTTCTTC
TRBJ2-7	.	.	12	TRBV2	CASSVARYEQYF	TGTGCCAGCAGTGTGGCAAGATACGAGCAGTACTTC
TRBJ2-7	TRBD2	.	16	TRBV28	CASSSLQTSGRYEQYF	TGTGCCAGCAGTTCCCTCCAGACTAGCGGGAGATACGAGCAGTACTTC
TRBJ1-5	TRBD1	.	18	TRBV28	CASSSARTGTGGIRPQHF	TGTGCCAGCAGTTCAGCTCGGACCGGGACAGGGGGTATTCGGCCCCAGCATTTT
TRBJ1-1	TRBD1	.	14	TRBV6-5	CASSPNRGQTEAFF	TGTGCCAGCAGTCCTAACAGGGGGCAAACTGAAGCTTTCTTT
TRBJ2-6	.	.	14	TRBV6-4	CASKLRTGANVLTF	TGTGCCAGCAAACTCAGGACTGGGGCCAACGTCCTGACTTTC
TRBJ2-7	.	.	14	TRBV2	CASRLRTEFYEQYF	TGTGCCAGCAGACTGAGGACAGAGTTCTACGAGCAGTACTTC
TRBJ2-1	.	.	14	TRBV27	CASSLYRVGDEQFF	TGTGCCAGCAGTCTATACAGGGTAGGTGATGAGCAGTTCTTC